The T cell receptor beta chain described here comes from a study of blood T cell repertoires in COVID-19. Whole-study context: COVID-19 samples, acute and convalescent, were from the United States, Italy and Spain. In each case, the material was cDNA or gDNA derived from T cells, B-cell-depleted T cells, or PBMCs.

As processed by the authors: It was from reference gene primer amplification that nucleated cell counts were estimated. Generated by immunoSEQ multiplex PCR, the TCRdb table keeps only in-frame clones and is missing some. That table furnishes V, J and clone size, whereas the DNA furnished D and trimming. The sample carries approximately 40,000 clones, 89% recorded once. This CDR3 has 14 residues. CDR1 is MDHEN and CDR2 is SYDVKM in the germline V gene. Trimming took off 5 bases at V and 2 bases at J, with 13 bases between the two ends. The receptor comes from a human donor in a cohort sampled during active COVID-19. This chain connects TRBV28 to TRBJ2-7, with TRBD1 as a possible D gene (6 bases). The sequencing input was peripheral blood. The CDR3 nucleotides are TGTGCCAGCAGTCCCGACAGGTGGCCCTACGAGCAGTACTTC. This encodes CASSPDRWPYEQYF.